Following are 22 T cell receptor beta chains from one sample sequenced in a study of T-cell memory formation after mild COVID-19. TCRdb re-called the 5' RACE reads with MiXCR, one entry per CDR3 protein. This sample has tens of thousands of distinct CDR3 sequences, with about 7% found just once. Sample: PBMCs or a T cell subset sorted from them (not recorded which). Source of these receptors: a man between 18 and 29 years old who had mild COVID-19 (a few samples of this study predate the infection). Cell type and time point are not known.

The J gene is TRBJ1-6, the V gene TRBV5-1; 9 nucleotides line up with TRBD1. Per the germline V gene, CDR1 is SGHRS and CDR2 is YFSETQ. V was pared by 4 bases and J by 5 bases, with 4 bases of the junction left unmatched. The CDR3 contains 15 residues. The CDR3 DNA reads as TGCGCCAGCAGCGAAAGACAGGGGGATAATTCACCCCTCCACTTT. This codes for CASSERQGDNSPLHF. Combining the CDR3 with reference TRBV5-1 and TRBJ1-6 gives the whole variable domain KAGVTQTPRYLIKTRGQQVTLSCSPISGHRSVSWYQQTPGQGLQFLFEYFSETQRNKGNFPGRFSGRQFSNSRSEMNVSTLELGDSALYLCASSERQGDNSPLHFGNGTRLTVT.

This sequence joins TRBV19 and TRBJ2-1; 8 bases map to TRBD1. The length of the CDR3 is 15 residues. The V and J ends lost 5 bases and 7 bases, in that order; junction bases with no gene match: 10. Germline loops: CDR1 LNHDA, CDR2 SQIVND (reference sequence). CDR3 sequence: CASSADRGIRNEQFF. The CDR3 coding sequence is TGTGCCAGTAGTGCCGACAGGGGTATTAGGAATGAGCAGTTCTTC.

This clonotype was recorded a few times. This chain's CDR3 is CASSTGILLTEAFF. For the CDR3, the DNA is TGTGCCAGCAGTACGGGGATCCTCCTCACTGAAGCTTTCTTT. J is TRBJ1-1 and V is TRBV6-5; D ambiguous. Germline lookup yields CDR1 MNHEY and CDR2 SVGAGI. Trimming took 5 bases from V and 4 from J, leaving 14 bases between them. This CDR3 region has 14 residues.

The chain employs TRBV7-6 and TRBJ1-2, with 10 positions matching TRBD1. J was trimmed by 3 bases and V by 5 bases; bases with no gene match: 9. Germline V gene lookup returns CDR1 SGHVS and CDR2 FNYEAQ. CDR3 length equals 16 residues. The CDR3 DNA reads as TGTGCCAGCAGCCAACTGGGCGGGACAGGGGACTATGGCTACACCTTC. Translation: CASSQLGGTGDYGYTF.

The table lists this clonotype with a few counts. The chain combines TRBV18 with TRBJ2-2; TRBD2 might be the D (5 bases). V gave up 3 bases and J gave up 6 bases, with 14 bases separating them. This CDR3 contains 15 residues. CDR1 is KGHSH, CDR2 LQKENI, per germline. The CDR3 coding sequence is TGTGCCAGCTCACCGGGATTCCTCGGGGCCGGGGAGCTGTTTTTT. Translated: CASSPGFLGAGELFF.

This clonotype has a count of ten or more. The rearrangement joins TRBV7-6 to TRBJ1-2; D may be TRBD1 (5 bases). There are 17 residues in the CDR3. V lost 4 bases and J lost 1, with 19 bases in between. Germline values: CDR1 SGHVS, CDR2 FNYEAQ. CDR3 residues: CASSYMGGDRGNYGYTF. The CDR3 DNA reads as TGTGCCAGCAGCTACATGGGAGGGGATCGGGGTAACTATGGCTACACCTTC.

In this sample, this clonotype turned up a few times. The chain recombines TRBV20-1 with TRBJ1-3; no firm D call. The CDR3 has 14 amino acids. Trimming stripped 2 bases from V and 0 bases from J, with 8 bases between. The germline V gene encodes CDR1 DFQATT and CDR2 SNEGSKA (reference sequence). CDR3 in amino acids: CSARRQISGNTIYF. CDR3 nucleotide sequence: TGCAGTGCTAGAAGGCAGATCTCTGGAAACACCATATATTTT.

This chain links TRBV5-6 with TRBJ1-1, with D maybe TRBD1 (5 bases). The germline V and J ends were trimmed by 2 bases and 3 bases, with 17 bases remaining between them. Germline loops: CDR1 SGHDT, CDR2 YYEEEE. CDR3 length: 16 residues. The CDR3 region is CASSFRLGRVHTEAFF. The CDR3 bases are TGTGCCAGCAGCTTTAGGCTGGGCAGGGTCCACACTGAAGCTTTCTTT.

This clonotype was observed a handful of times. CDR3 in amino acids: CASSLAATSGGQETQYF. The CDR3 DNA follows: TGCGCCAGCAGCTTGGCGGCGACTAGCGGGGGGCAAGAGACCCAGTACTTC. The chain recombines TRBV5-1 with TRBJ2-5; 13 nucleotides match TRBD2. The junction had 4 bases not matched to a gene; V was cut back by 0 bases and J by 2 bases. This CDR3 region has 17 residues. The germline V gene has CDR1 SGHRS and CDR2 YFSETQ.

This clonotype was counted a few times. This chain links TRBV6-5 with TRBJ1-6; TRBD1 is a possible D gene (5 bases). The CDR3 consists of 15 residues. Trimming took 4 bases from V and 8 from J, leaving 15 bases between them. Germline CDR1 MNHEY, CDR2 SVGAGI. Here the CDR3 reads CASSWGDWGYSPLHF. The CDR3 DNA reads TGTGCCAGCAGTTGGGGGGACTGGGGATATTCACCCCTCCACTTT.

The sample holds many counts of this clonotype. This chain links TRBV5-1 with TRBJ2-2; 11 bases are a match to TRBD2. The V gene end was trimmed by 4 bases and the J gene end by 6 bases; junction bases not matched to a gene: 14. CDR1 and CDR2 (germline): SGHRS, YFSETQ. This CDR3 is 18 amino acids long. CDR3 nucleotides: TGCGCCAGCAGCCCATACACTGGACTAGCGGGCGACTCCGGGGAGCTGTTTTTT. Translating it yields CASSPYTGLAGDSGELFF.

This clonotype came up many times. The chain joins TRBV7-8 to TRBJ2-2; D might be TRBD1 or TRBD2, each matching 5 bases. The CDR3 totals 17 residues. Trimming pared 11 bases from V and 0 bases from J, leaving 22 bases between. In germline, CDR1 is SGHVS, CDR2 FQNEAQ. In DNA form, the CDR3 reads TGTGCCTGGGGACGGCTACTTCTGGGTTCGAACACCGGGGAGCTGTTTTTT. Translation: CAWGRLLLGSNTGELFF.

The chain recombines TRBV12-3 or TRBV12-4 with TRBJ2-3; the D call may be TRBD1 or TRBD2 (5 bases each). V lost 1 base and J lost 0, with 8 bases in between. There are 15 residues in the CDR3. CDR3 residues: CASSLEGPSTDTQYF. CDR3 in DNA: TGTGCCAGCAGTTTAGAGGGACCCAGCACAGATACGCAGTATTTT.

The rearrangement uses TRBV2 and TRBJ2-3, with TRBD2 identical over 7 bases. CDR1 is SNHLY, CDR2 FYNNEI, per germline. This CDR3 is built from 14 residues. V shed 8 bases and J 5 bases; nucleotides not matched to a gene: 10. CDR3: CASRYGGNVDTQYF. The CDR3 bases are TGTGCCAGCCGCTACGGGGGGAACGTAGATACGCAGTATTTT. Full variable domain (rest looked up from reference TRBV2 and TRBJ2-3): EPEVTQTPSHQVTQMGQEVILRCVPISNHLYFYWYRQILGQKVEFLVSFYNNEISEKSEIFDDQFSVERPDGSNFTLKIRSTKLEDSAMYFCASRYGGNVDTQYFGPGTRLTVL.

In its sample, this clonotype was seen a few times. This rearrangement joins TRBV11-2 to TRBJ2-6, with 7 bases lining up with TRBD1. The germline V gene encodes CDR1 SGHAT and CDR2 FQNNGV. With V trimmed by 6 bases and J by 4 bases, 6 bases remained unmatched. This CDR3 has 15 amino acids. CDR3 nucleotides: TGTGCCAGCAGGTTACAGGGGTCCGGGGCCAACGTCCTGACTTTC. This codes for CASRLQGSGANVLTF.

This clonotype has a handful of counts. The chain is built from TRBV5-1 and TRBJ1-2; a weak D match, TRBD1 (6 bases). This CDR3 region has 13 residues. Between the trimmed V and J ends, which lost 2 bases and 2 bases, there was a span of 7 bases. Germline loops: CDR1 SGHRS, CDR2 YFSETQ. The CDR3 coding sequence is TGCGCCAGCAGCTTCCAGGGGAACTATGGCTACACCTTC. Amino acids: CASSFQGNYGYTF. Based on the CDR3 plus reference TRBV5-1 and TRBJ1-2, the full variable domain is KAGVTQTPRYLIKTRGQQVTLSCSPISGHRSVSWYQQTPGQGLQFLFEYFSETQRNKGNFPGRFSGRQFSNSRSEMNVSTLELGDSALYLCASSFQGNYGYTFGSGTRLTVV.

The chain employs TRBV6-6 and TRBJ1-6, with a tentative D call TRBD1 (5 bases). The CDR3 contains 16 residues. The V end lost 5 bases, the J end lost 2 bases, and 13 bases lay between the germline ends. Germline V gives CDR1 MNHNY, CDR2 SVGAGI (reference sequence). CDR3 loop: CASSENQGAYNSPLHF. The DNA of the CDR3 is TGTGCCAGCAGTGAGAATCAGGGCGCCTATAATTCACCCCTCCACTTT.

V usage is TRBV29-1 and J usage is TRBJ2-5; TRBD1 matches at 7 bases. V shed 4 bases and J 4 bases; nucleotides not matched to a gene: 12. Looked up from germline, CDR1 is SQVTM and CDR2 is ANQGSEA. This CDR3 is built from 15 residues. The CDR3 sequence: CSVVRGQVGPETQYF. DNA of the CDR3: TGCAGCGTTGTTCGTGGACAGGTGGGGCCAGAGACCCAGTACTTC.

By its share, this clonotype is medium-sized. The chain combines TRBV7-2 with TRBJ2-2; D remains ambiguous. The germline V and J ends were trimmed by 2 bases and 0 bases, with 10 bases remaining between them. Germline loops: CDR1 SGHTA, CDR2 FQGNSA. This CDR3 is 16 amino acids long. The CDR3 sequence is CASSLLGLTNTGELFF. The CDR3, as DNA: TGTGCCAGCAGCTTACTGGGTCTTACGAACACCGGGGAGCTGTTTTTT.

This clonotype was observed at least ten times. The chain uses TRBV5-1 and TRBJ2-3; D may be TRBD2 (6 bases). CDR1 is SGHRS and CDR2 is YFSETQ in the germline V gene. This CDR3 spans 14 amino acids. The ends were cut back, 5 bases at V and 0 bases at J, with 10 bases in the middle. This chain's CDR3 is CASRPGTSTDTQYF. The CDR3 DNA reads as TGCGCCAGCAGACCTGGGACTAGCACAGATACGCAGTATTTT.

This clonotype was observed a few times. The chain recombines TRBV12-3 or TRBV12-4 with TRBJ2-5; 7 nucleotides align to TRBD2. The V and J ends lost 2 bases and 2 bases, in that order; junction bases with no gene match: 5. This CDR3 has 15 amino acids. The DNA of the CDR3 is TGTGCCAGCAGTTTAATAGCGGGCGGACAAGAGACCCAGTACTTC. It codes for CASSLIAGGQETQYF.

The CDR3 is CATSKRGQVYGYTF. The CDR3 bases are TGTGCCACCAGCAAAAGGGGACAGGTCTATGGCTACACCTTC. The chain links TRBV15 to TRBJ1-2; 8 positions agree with TRBD1. Germline V gene sequence: CDR1 LNHNV, CDR2 YYDKDF (reference sequence). The CDR3 is 14 amino acids. The V and J ends lost 4 bases and 4 bases, in that order; junction bases with no gene match: 5.